One TCR beta chain is described in this entry. The count of this clone is one. There is no known antigen for this receptor. Qualities for individual bases were not recorded, and no much larger clone is one base off. The donors were healthy, HIV-negative adults with no recently reported acute infections or vaccinations. Every donor was a Caucasian adult living in Nashville, Tennessee, USA. For unsorted samples, some 90 million PBMCs were counted and genomic DNA was extracted with the QIAamp DNA Blood Mini kit. After blood collection by leukapheresis, PBMCs were isolated using Ficoll-Histopaque density gradient centrifugation and then cryopreserved in the vapor phase of liquid nitrogen. Using the deep immunoSEQ assay, TCR CDR3 regions were amplified from genomic DNA by multiplex PCR. Extracted genomic DNA from each cell subset was spread evenly across all wells of several immunoSEQ 96-well plates, with each plate serving as a replicate. For unsorted PBMC, roughly 0.3 ug of genomic DNA, equivalent to tens of thousands of T cell genomes, went into each replicate PCR. Ten immunoSEQ deep assay plates were used to sequence the unsorted PBMC genomic DNA. Purified libraries were quantified with a Qubit 3.0 fluorometer, sized on a Bioanalyzer 2100, and re-quantified with the KAPA Library Quantification kit. Each immunoSEQ 96-well plate was sequenced on its own single-read 150-cycle Illumina NextSeq 550 flow cell. The published analysis was carried out like this. The immunoSEQ output contained only junctional sequences without quality scores, so filtering could not match that applied to full-length reads. Sequences were annotated with PyIR, a Python wrapper for IgBLAST v1.9, using IMGT germline references to assign V/J genes and CDR3. Any read was removed if the V/J assignment was weak (E-value above 1e-6), the CDR3 was missing, or the read contained stop codons, out-of-frame junctions, or ambiguous translated residues. V3J clonotypes were defined as sequences sharing an identical inferred V gene, J gene, and CDR3 amino acid sequence. To compute the percentage overlap between repertoires, the number of shared unique clonotypes was divided by the size of the smaller repertoire. Three approaches were used to assess repertoire richness: RTK rarefaction, the Chao1 estimator, and Recon v2.1 estimates of unobserved clonotypes. Entries here come from immuneACCESS through TCRdb and include only in-frame sequences with V and J called. Some clones fail to appear in such tables; in the studies checked, an unresolved V gene covers under half of the shortfall, and the cause of the remainder is unknown. Clone size and V and J calls were adopted from that table, with D and trimming inferred from the DNA. The sample data list about 470,000 clones, and around 79% of these were observed just once. Approximately 13% of the sample belongs to the ten largest clones.

V is pruned by 5 bases and J by 4 bases, leaving 8 bases of the junction without a gene match. Including cysteine and phenylalanine, the CDR3 has 16 amino acids. CDR3 DNA only is kept here, 48 bases in frame from base 1. From the germline V gene, CDR1 is SGHNT and CDR2 is YENEEA. These data are taken from a study of shared clonotypes between healthy human individuals (dated by TCRdb to the early 2020s). With regard to the full study: The cohort included a few men and a couple of women between 18 and 49 years of age. To estimate repertoire size and how much clonotypes are shared between individuals, the study performed deep sequencing of blood TCR repertoires from a few healthy adults. Different laboratories and diverse techniques were used to prepare libraries and sequence TCR repertoires, to increase sequencing depth and limit assay-specific biases. Per donor, leukapheresis produced somewhere between about 0.8 and 9 billion PBMCs.

Overall study results and their limits: The small number of donors limited the genetic and exposure-history diversity represented. Sampling was limited to blood, and TCR repertoires in tissue likely differ from TCR repertoires in blood. Pairwise subsampling indicated that sequencing depth was expected to affect the degree of clonotype sharing among donors.

Rearrangement joined TRBV11-3 to TRBJ2-3; 11 junctional bases match TRBD1. Sequenced material: PBMCs. This receptor was identified in a woman aged 40 to 50 in good health. Some clones in this sample may be carry-over from other donors' samples. The DNA is TGTGCCAGCAGCCCAAGGACAGGGGGCACTTCAGATACGCAGTATTTT. It specifies CASSPRTGGTSDTQYF.